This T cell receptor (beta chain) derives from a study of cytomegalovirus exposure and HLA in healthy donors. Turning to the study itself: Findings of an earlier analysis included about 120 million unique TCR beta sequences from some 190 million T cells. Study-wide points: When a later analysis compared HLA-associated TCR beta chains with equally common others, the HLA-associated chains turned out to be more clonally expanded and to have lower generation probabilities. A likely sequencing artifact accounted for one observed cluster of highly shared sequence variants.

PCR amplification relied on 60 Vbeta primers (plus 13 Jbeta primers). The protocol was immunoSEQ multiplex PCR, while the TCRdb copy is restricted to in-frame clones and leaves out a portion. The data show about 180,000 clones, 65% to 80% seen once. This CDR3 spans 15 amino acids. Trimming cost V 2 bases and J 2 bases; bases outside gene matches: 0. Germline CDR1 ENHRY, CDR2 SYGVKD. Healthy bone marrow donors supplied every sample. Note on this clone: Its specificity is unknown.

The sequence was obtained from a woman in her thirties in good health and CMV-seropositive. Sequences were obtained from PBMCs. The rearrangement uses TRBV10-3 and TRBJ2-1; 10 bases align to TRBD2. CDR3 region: CAISETSGTYNEQFF. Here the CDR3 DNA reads TGTGCCATCAGTGAGACTAGCGGGACCTACAATGAGCAGTTCTTC.